This paragraph reports one TCR beta chain. Its matching antigen is unknown. Unique molecular identifiers tagged the TCR beta cDNA libraries. TCRdb re-derived calls from the PCR reads in MiXCR, one entry per CDR3 protein. The sample consists of 750,000 to 950,000 distinct CDR3 sequences, under 60% of them appearing once. This record comes from a study of post-analysis software for immune sequencing data. Findings and caveats of the study: Significantly lower normalized Chao1 diversity was found in patients with multiple sclerosis relative to controls.

This TCR came from a girl aged 10-17 years with multiple sclerosis. The sample consisted of blood.

CDR3 loop: CASSLVAEQVSYEQYF. The DNA for the CDR3 is TGTGCCAGCAGCTTAGTTGCGGAGCAGGTCTCCTACGAGCAGTACTTC. V is TRBV7-6 and J is TRBJ2-7; D gene unclear. The germline V gene has CDR1 SGHVS and CDR2 FNYEAQ. Trimming removed 1 base at V and 0 bases at J, with 13 bases between. The CDR3 loop spans 16 amino acids.